The T cell receptor beta chain under discussion was sequenced for a study of shared clonotypes between healthy human individuals. Study-wide results and limits: Read depth was anticipated to influence clonotype sharing among donors.

Trimming removed 10 bases at V and 2 bases at J, with 9 bases between. Germline CDR1 MNHNY, CDR2 SVGAGI (reference sequence). The CDR3 covers 12 residues. TCRdb's copy holds only in-frame clones and misses some; the assay was immunoSEQ multiplex PCR. The data contain around 450,000 clones, about 76% of them singletons. On this clone itself: Its antigen remains unknown.

The TCR originated in a woman in her thirties or forties in good health. Some clones in this sample may be carry-over from other donors' samples. The chain joins TRBV6-6 to TRBJ1-5; D is undetermined. The sample consisted of PBMCs. CDR3 protein: CATSVGNQPQHF. CDR3 sequence (DNA): TGTGCCACCTCGGTAGGCAATCAGCCCCAGCATTTT.